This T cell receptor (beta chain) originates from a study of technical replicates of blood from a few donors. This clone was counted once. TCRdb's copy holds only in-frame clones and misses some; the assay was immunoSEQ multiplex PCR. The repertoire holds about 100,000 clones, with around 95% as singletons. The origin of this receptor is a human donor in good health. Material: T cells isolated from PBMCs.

CDR3 nucleotide sequence: TGTGCCAGCAGCTTGCGGGGGGCAGGCGATGGCTACACCTTC. Its protein product is CASSLRGAGDGYTF. The chain is built from TRBV5-4 and TRBJ1-2, with D possibly being TRBD1 (6 bases). With 1 base removed from V and 6 bases from J, the gap between germline ends came to 13 bases. The germline CDR1 and CDR2 sequences are SGHNT and YYREEE (reference sequence). The CDR3 is made up of 14 amino acids.